This TCR beta chain was observed in a study of T cells after posttransplantation cyclophosphamide. Study-level points and caveats: TRB overlap between skin or GI tissue T cells and blood was limited.

Sampled 1 year posttransplant, controls received myeloablative marrow transplants, methotrexate and a calcineurin inhibitor. This table comes from immunoSEQ multiplex PCR, and its TCRdb copy is limited to in-frame clones, with some not included. Of roughly 24,000 clones in the sample, 70% to 90% were seen once. V dropped 0 bases and J dropped 5; count of bases not matched to a gene: 8. CDR1 and CDR2 from the germline V gene are SGHNT and YYREEE (reference sequence). The CDR3 covers 16 residues. This clone was picked up one time. Antigen: not known. This chain links TRBV5-4 with TRBJ2-5; TRBD2 aligns across 9 bases. The TCR comes from a female patient aged 45-65 years who received an allogeneic stem cell transplant from an unrelated donor, was CMV-positive, and had chronic GVHD only. Some T cells here may be from the graft donor. The sample in question was PBMCs, obtained after an allogeneic stem cell transplant with a calcineurin inhibitor and methotrexate. CDR3 protein: CASSLGVSGSWETQYF. The CDR3 DNA reads as TGTGCCAGCAGCTTGGGTGTTAGCGGGAGTTGGGAGACCCAGTACTTC.